These 22 T cell receptor beta chains were all obtained from the same sample, sequenced in a study of control samples from healthy donors and cancer patients (dated by TCRdb to 2019 to 2021). Library preparation employed the immunoSEQ multiplex PCR assay. The table was pulled from immuneACCESS by TCRdb, which kept in-frame rearrangements only. Such tables lose some clones; where checked, under half of the loss comes from unresolved V genes, and the rest has no known cause. Across this sample there are some 150,000 clones, with about 90% seen only once. The ten most abundant clones make up approximately 6.8% of the sample. Sequencing was performed on blood. These receptors originate from a man between 18 and 35 years old in good health.

This chain uses TRBV28 with TRBJ2-7; possibly TRBD1 for D (8 bases). The CDR3 sequence is 15 residues long. CDR1 is MDHEN, CDR2 SYDVKM, per germline. V was cut by 7 bases and J by 3 bases, with 19 bases left in between. Written as DNA, the CDR3 is TGTGCCAGCACCCCTTTTACAGGGGGGGTCTACGAGCAGTACTTC. Its translation: CASTPFTGGVYEQYF.

The chain carries TRBV18 and TRBJ2-7, with TRBD2 matching over 7 bases. V dropped 5 bases and J dropped 4; count of bases not matched to a gene: 2. The CDR3 totals 12 residues. CDR1 and CDR2 from the germline V gene are KGHSH and LQKENI. In nucleotides, the CDR3 is TGTGCCAGCTCAAGGGAGGGTTACGAGCAGTACTTC. Its translation: CASSREGYEQYF. The full variable domain, with the rest looked up from reference TRBV18 and TRBJ2-7, is NAGVMQNPRHLVRRRGQEARLRCSPMKGHSHVYWYRQLPEEGLKFMVYLQKENIIDESGMPKERFSAEFPKEGPSILRIQQVVRGDSAAYFCASSREGYEQYFGPGTRLTVT.

This clone appeared a single time. This chain links TRBV6-2 or TRBV6-3 with TRBJ2-7; TRBD1 is a possible D gene (5 bases). This CDR3 spans 15 amino acids. Trimming left V 2 bases short and J 0 bases short, with 11 bases between. CDR1 is MNHEY and CDR2 is SVGEGT in the germline V gene. The CDR3 sequence is CASSYTAGNSYEQYF. In DNA form, the CDR3 reads TGTGCCAGCAGTTACACAGCAGGGAACTCCTACGAGCAGTACTTC.

The gene calls are TRBV6-5 and TRBJ1-5, with D hard to call. Trimming stripped 5 bases from V and 4 bases from J, with 12 bases between. The length of the CDR3 is 14 residues. The germline gives CDR1 MNHEY, CDR2 SVGAGI. CDR3 in DNA: TGTGCCAGCAGTCTCCGCAAGGGTAATCAGCCCCAGCATTTT. Its translation: CASSLRKGNQPQHF.

The chain combines TRBV18 with TRBJ2-3, with D perhaps TRBD1 (6 bases). CDR1 is KGHSH, CDR2 LQKENI, per germline. The CDR3 totals 13 residues. V was trimmed by 4 bases and J by 6 bases, leaving 11 bases between them. CDR3 in amino acids: CASSLTGYDTQYF. CDR3 coding DNA: TGTGCCAGCTCACTTACAGGGTATGATACGCAGTATTTT.

The rearrangement uses TRBV4-1 and TRBJ1-4; no reliable D call. The V gene's germline CDR1 is MGHRA and CDR2 YSYEKL. V lost 4 bases and J 0 bases, leaving 12 bases between the germline ends. The CDR3 runs 16 residues. In DNA form, the CDR3 reads TGCGCCAGCAGCCGTAGGTCCCAGCCAACTAATGAAAAACTGTTTTTT. This gives the protein CASSRRSQPTNEKLFF.

This CDR3 reads CASSQEETSQSTDTQYF. In DNA, the CDR3 is TGTGCCAGCAGCCAAGAGGAGACAAGCCAATCCACAGATACGCAGTATTTT. The V gene is TRBV4-2, the J gene TRBJ2-3; D is unclear. V was trimmed by 0 bases and J by 2 bases, leaving 15 bases between them. CDR1 and CDR2 from the germline V gene are LGHNA and YNFKEQ. This CDR3 is built from 17 residues.

V usage is TRBV5-1 and J usage is TRBJ2-2, with a tentative D call TRBD2 (5 bases). With 0 bases removed from V and 0 bases from J, the gap between germline ends came to 9 bases. Germline assignment: CDR1 SGHRS and CDR2 YFSETQ. This CDR3 contains 16 residues. The CDR3 coding sequence is TGCGCCAGCAGCTTGGGGCTAGCCACGAACACCGGGGAGCTGTTTTTT. It codes for CASSLGLATNTGELFF.

The CDR3: CASSTAANYGYTF. Here the CDR3 DNA reads TGTGCCAGCAGTACAGCGGCTAACTATGGCTACACCTTC. The V and J genes are TRBV27 and TRBJ1-2; D not resolved. Trimming took 5 bases from V and 0 from J, leaving 7 bases between them. The CDR3 covers 13 residues. Germline lookup yields CDR1 MNHEY and CDR2 SMNVEV (reference sequence).

The chain recombines TRBV3-1 (or the pseudogene TRBV3-2) with TRBJ1-1, with TRBD1 as a possible D gene (5 bases). CDR1 and CDR2 (germline): LGHDT, YNNKEL (reference sequence). The CDR3 totals 13 residues. With 1 base removed from V and 8 bases from J, the gap between germline ends came to 11 bases. DNA for the CDR3: TGTGCCAGCAGCCAAGGGGCGGCAGGGGAAGCTTTCTTT. Translation gives CASSQGAAGEAFF.

The chain has TRBV10-3 and TRBJ1-3; 8 bases match TRBD1. Trimming at V came to 4 bases and at J to 7 bases, leaving 9 bases not matched to a gene. The CDR3 loop spans 15 amino acids. Per germline, CDR1 ENHRY and CDR2 SYGVKD. DNA of the CDR3: TGTGCCATCAGTGGGGACAGGCTCGAGAGGAACACCATATATTTT. Translated, it gives CAISGDRLERNTIYF.

The chain uses TRBV6-2 or TRBV6-3 and TRBJ2-7; TRBD2 matches 9 bases. CDR1 and CDR2 (germline): MNHEY, SVGEGT. V was clipped by 2 bases and J by 0 bases; unmatched bases: 5. The CDR3 extends over 16 amino acids. The CDR3: CASSYNERGVSYEQYF. For the CDR3, the DNA is TGTGCCAGCAGTTACAATGAGCGGGGGGTCTCCTACGAGCAGTACTTC.

The chain is built from TRBV15 and TRBJ2-7; D not certain. The V gene's germline CDR1 is LNHNV and CDR2 YYDKDF (reference sequence). V gave up 5 bases and J gave up 2 bases, with 13 bases separating them. This CDR3 contains 14 residues. The CDR3 loop is CATSVFALTYEQYF. In nucleotides, the CDR3 is TGTGCCACCAGCGTGTTCGCTCTTACCTACGAGCAGTACTTC.

The V gene is TRBV4-3, the J gene TRBJ2-7; tentative D call: TRBD2 (6 bases). The germline CDR1 and CDR2 sequences are LGHNA and YSLEER. Trimming stripped 3 bases from V and 9 bases from J, with 21 bases between. The CDR3 has 15 residues. The CDR3 bases are TGCGCCAGCAGCCATGGGCCCGGGGAGCCAGCGGGGCAGTACTTC. Translated: CASSHGPGEPAGQYF.

The V and J genes are TRBV6-5 and TRBJ1-2, with D perhaps TRBD1 (6 bases). V lost 7 bases to trimming and J lost 3 bases, with 15 bases between them. This CDR3 spans 14 amino acids. Germline V gene data show CDR1 as MNHEY and CDR2 as SVGAGI. The CDR3 reads CASNSRRGDYGYTF. The DNA of the CDR3 is TGTGCCAGCAATTCGCGCAGGGGCGACTATGGCTACACCTTC.

Only one count was recorded for this clone. V usage is TRBV9 and J usage is TRBJ2-1, with TRBD2 matching over 10 bases. The CDR3 contains 20 residues. With V trimmed by 3 bases and J by 4 bases, 19 bases remained unmatched. The germline V gene encodes CDR1 SGDLS and CDR2 YYNGEE. CDR3 coding DNA: TGTGCCAGCAGCGCGCCCCGAGGAGCGGGGGGGAGAGCGTCATACAATGAGCAGTTCTTC. This sequence encodes CASSAPRGAGGRASYNEQFF.

The V and J genes are TRBV10-3 and TRBJ1-1, with TRBD1 identical over 7 bases. Germline V gene data show CDR1 as ENHRY and CDR2 as SYGVKD. After removal of 3 bases from V and 1 base from J, the junction contained 14 bases not matched to a gene. This CDR3 region has 18 residues. Here the CDR3 reads CAISENWDSLTGNTEAFF. The DNA of the CDR3 is TGTGCCATCAGTGAAAACTGGGACAGTCTTACCGGGAACACTGAAGCTTTCTTT.

The CDR3 spells CASSLIRGYQETQYF. DNA of the CDR3: TGTGCCAGCAGCCTCATTAGGGGGTACCAAGAGACCCAGTACTTC. This chain uses TRBV14 with TRBJ2-5, with D possibly matching TRBD1 (6 bases). The CDR3 length is 15 residues. Between the trimmed V and J ends, which lost 4 bases and 0 bases, there was a span of 12 bases. CDR1 and CDR2 from the germline V gene are SGHDN and FVKESK.

CDR3 bases: TGTGCCAGCAGCTTGTCTAGCGGGGCCTACGAGCAGTACTTC. This encodes CASSLSSGAYEQYF. The chain joins TRBV5-4 to TRBJ2-7; 9 bases match TRBD2. The germline gives CDR1 SGHNT, CDR2 YYREEE (reference sequence). This CDR3 region has 14 residues. V was clipped by 1 base and J by 2 bases; unmatched bases: 1.

This chain uses TRBV19 with TRBJ1-4; D not certain. The CDR3 extends over 14 amino acids. From germline, CDR1 is LNHDA and CDR2 SQIVND (reference sequence). Trimming removed 8 bases from V and 4 bases from J, with 14 bases in between. CDR3 sequence: CASGSRQFNEKLFF. In DNA, the CDR3 is TGTGCCAGTGGCAGCCGGCAGTTTAATGAAAAACTGTTTTTT.

The chain joins TRBV7-9 to TRBJ1-2; TRBD1 is a possible D gene (6 bases). Trimming left V 1 base short and J 2 bases short, with 11 bases between. Looked up from germline, CDR1 is SEHNR and CDR2 is FQNEAQ (reference sequence). The CDR3 spans 15 residues. CDR3 sequence (DNA): TGTGCCAGCAGCTTAGTGTCAGGGGCAAACTATGGCTACACCTTC. Protein: CASSLVSGANYGYTF.

This chain links TRBV7-3 with TRBJ1-2, with 7 bases that match TRBD1. Germline V gene data show CDR1 as SGHTA and CDR2 as FQGTGA. CDR3 length: 13 residues. Trimming removed 5 bases from V and 7 bases from J; junction bases left unmatched: 7. The CDR3 region has the DNA TGTGCCAGCAGCCCAGGGGGGCTGCTTGGCTACACCTTC. Translated, it gives CASSPGGLLGYTF.